This T cell receptor beta chain derives from a study of siplizumab effects on memory and regulatory T cells. Findings and caveats of the study: In siplizumab conditions, mappable alloreactive CD4+ clones averaged 68.8% Treg-derived, against 26.9% in controls. Alloreactive sequences tracing back to unstimulated CD4+ memory cells fell significantly with siplizumab. The study found naive T cells seemingly more diverse than memory cells and seemingly major alloresponse contributors. Proliferating Tregs taken from siplizumab cultures were not shown to have a confirmed suppressive function.

Germline V gene sequence: CDR1 SGHRS, CDR2 YFSETQ. This CDR3 spans 20 amino acids. Unmatched junction bases numbered 15, after V lost 0 bases and J lost 5 bases. Method: immunoSEQ multiplex PCR; TCRdb's copy keeps in-frame clones and lacks some. The sample has over 80,000 clones, around 94% seen once. Worth noting for this clone: Its antigen is still unknown.

This receptor was obtained from a human donor in good health. The rearrangement links TRBV5-1 to TRBJ2-1, with 12 bases aligning to TRBD1. The sequenced material came from non-Treg CD4+ T cells sorted from blood. CDR3 nucleotides: TGCGCCAGCAGCTTGGCACCCGGGACAGGGGGCTTGTGGGACCACAATGAGCAGTTCTTC. Its translation is CASSLAPGTGGLWDHNEQFF.